This TCR beta chain was found in a study of blood T cell repertoires in COVID-19. Turning to the study itself: T cells, B-cell-depleted T cells, or PBMCs supplied cDNA or gDNA.

Original data processing: Quantification of nucleated cells was approximated via reference gene primer amplification. Some clones are missing from TCRdb's copy, which holds only in-frame ones; the method was immunoSEQ multiplex PCR. D and trimming come from the DNA, and the V and J calls and clone size come from that table. This sample has under 200,000 clones, with 70% to 85% found just once. V shed 7 bases and J shed 2 bases, with 14 bases lying between them. The germline CDR1 and CDR2 sequences are MNHEY and SMNVEV (reference sequence). The CDR3 consists of 15 residues. Sequenced input: peripheral blood. This sequence was found in a man between 60 and 75 years old who had recovered from COVID-19. The chain has TRBV27 and TRBJ2-2, with D tentatively TRBD1 (6 bases). CDR3 coding DNA: TGTGCCAGCACCCGGGAACAGGGAAACACCGGGGAGCTGTTTTTT. The encoded protein is CASTREQGNTGELFF.